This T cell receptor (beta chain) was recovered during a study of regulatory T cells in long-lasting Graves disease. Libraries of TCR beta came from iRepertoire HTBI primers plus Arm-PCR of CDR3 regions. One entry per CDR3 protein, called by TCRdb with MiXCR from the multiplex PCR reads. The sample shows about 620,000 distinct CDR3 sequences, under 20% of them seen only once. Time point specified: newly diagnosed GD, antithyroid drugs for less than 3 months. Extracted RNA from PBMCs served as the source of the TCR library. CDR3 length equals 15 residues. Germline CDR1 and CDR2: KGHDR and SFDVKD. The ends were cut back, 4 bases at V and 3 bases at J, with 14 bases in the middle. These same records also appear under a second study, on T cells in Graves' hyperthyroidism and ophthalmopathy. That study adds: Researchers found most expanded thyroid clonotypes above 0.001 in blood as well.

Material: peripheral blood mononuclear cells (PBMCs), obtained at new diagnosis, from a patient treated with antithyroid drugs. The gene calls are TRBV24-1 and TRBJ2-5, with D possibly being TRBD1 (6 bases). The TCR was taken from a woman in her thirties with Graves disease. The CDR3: CATSDPRGREETQYF. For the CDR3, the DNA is TGTGCCACCAGTGACCCCAGGGGCCGCGAAGAGACCCAGTACTTC.